This entry is about one T cell receptor (beta chain). This entry belongs to a study of blood T cell repertoires in COVID-19. The trim removed 5 bases at V and 4 bases at J, leaving 5 bases unmatched. This CDR3 has 14 amino acids. Germline V CDR1 and CDR2: SGHAT, FQNNGV. Cohort 3 donors counted as recovered after two negative PCRs, clearance, or resolved symptoms. Profiled with immunoSEQ multiplex PCR; TCRdb holds only in-frame clones, not every one. The sample lists around 300,000 clones, 85% to 90% occurring once. Sequences were obtained from PBMCs or T cells enriched from blood (not recorded which). The receptor's source is a woman between 55 and 75 years old who had recovered from COVID-19. This chain connects TRBV11-2 to TRBJ1-1; 9 bases line up with TRBD1. Written as DNA, the CDR3 is TGTGCCAGCAGCGCACAGGGGGCTAGCACTGAAGCTTTCTTT. Translating it yields CASSAQGASTEAFF.